The 9 T cell receptor beta chains below were found in one sample sequenced in a study of patients and donors after allogeneic stem cell transplantation. TCRdb re-called the RT-PCR reads through MiXCR, storing one row per CDR3 protein. The top ten clones hold about 7% of a sample with 410,000 or so distinct CDR3 sequences, about a sixth of them seen once. Sequenced input: blood, either unsorted or a sorted T cell fraction (not recorded which). The receptors shown here come from a human donor who was either an allogeneic HSCT recipient or a stem cell or donor lymphocyte infusion donor (not recorded which). It is not recorded whose cells these are; they may come from a transplant donor.

The V and J genes are TRBV4-1 and TRBJ2-5; a weak D match, TRBD1 (5 bases). CDR1 and CDR2 (germline): MGHRA, YSYEKL. This CDR3 is 14 amino acids long. V gave up 0 bases and J gave up 2 bases, with 7 bases separating them. The CDR3 is CASSQDQGQETQYF. The CDR3 bases are TGCGCCAGCAGCCAAGACCAGGGTCAAGAGACCCAGTACTTC.

This clonotype was seen only a few times. The chain couples TRBV30 to TRBJ2-3, with unresolved D. From germline, CDR1 is GTSNPN and CDR2 SVGIG (reference sequence). The V end was cut by 0 bases, the J end by 2 bases, with 6 bases between. This CDR3 is built from 13 residues. The CDR3 spells CAWSVRTTDTQYF. The DNA for the CDR3 is TGTGCCTGGAGTGTACGGACCACAGATACGCAGTATTTT.

The chain couples TRBV6-1 to TRBJ2-5; a weak D match, TRBD2 (5 bases). Germline V CDR1 and CDR2: MNHNS, SASEGT. The CDR3 has 14 amino acids. Trimming cost V 7 bases and J 2 bases, with 14 bases left between them. CDR3 loop: CASTERILQETQYF. The DNA for the CDR3 is TGTGCCAGCACGGAGCGGATCTTACAAGAGACCCAGTACTTC.

The table lists this clonotype with many counts. The chain has TRBV12-3 or TRBV12-4 and TRBJ1-4; 8 bases line up with TRBD1. This CDR3 is 14 amino acids long. Trimming at V came to 6 bases and at J to 8 bases, leaving 8 bases not matched to a gene. CDR3 residues: CASRPTGVGEKLFF. The CDR3, as DNA: TGTGCCAGCAGACCGACAGGGGTAGGCGAAAAACTGTTTTTT.

This clonotype was found a few times. The chain uses TRBV6-5 and TRBJ1-2; D might be TRBD1 (6 bases). Trimming left V 4 bases short and J 8 bases short, with 14 bases between. The germline gives CDR1 MNHEY, CDR2 SVGAGI. There are 13 residues in the CDR3. The CDR3 sequence is CASSWRGAKGYTF. The CDR3 region has the DNA TGTGCCAGCAGTTGGCGGGGGGCGAAAGGCTACACCTTC.

The chain combines TRBV2 with TRBJ2-3; D assignment may be TRBD1 or TRBD2 (6 bases each). Germline assignment: CDR1 SNHLY and CDR2 FYNNEI. There are 13 residues in the CDR3. Between the trimmed V and J ends, which lost 7 bases and 4 bases, there was a span of 12 bases. The CDR3 region has the DNA TGTGCCAGCAACCGGGGGCGGTCAGATACGCAGTATTTT. It yields the protein CASNRGRSDTQYF.

This clonotype was observed a handful of times. The chain uses TRBV20-1 and TRBJ2-7, with D possibly being TRBD2 (6 bases). The CDR3 is 11 amino acids. Looked up from germline, CDR1 is DFQATT and CDR2 is SNEGSKA (reference sequence). The V and J ends lost 8 bases and 3 bases respectively, with 11 bases between them. DNA for the CDR3: TGCAGTAGTGGAGGGCGCTACGAGCAGTACTTC. This encodes CSSGGRYEQYF.

This clonotype was observed a few times. The chain is built from TRBV20-1 and TRBJ2-3; 9 nucleotides align to TRBD1. Losses at the gene ends were 8 bases for V and 1 base for J; bases not matched to a gene: 4. This CDR3 comprises 13 residues. The V gene's germline CDR1 is DFQATT and CDR2 SNEGSKA (reference sequence). CDR3 in DNA: TGCAGTTTCCGGGACAGGGGCACAGATACGCAGTATTTT. It codes for CSFRDRGTDTQYF.

This clonotype was seen a handful of times. V gene TRBV5-1 combines with J gene TRBJ1-2; no reliable D call. Germline values: CDR1 SGHRS, CDR2 YFSETQ. The CDR3 spans 15 residues. Trimming took off 3 bases at V and 0 bases at J, with 12 bases between the two ends. The CDR3 protein is CASSSYSGTNYGYTF. The CDR3 nucleotides are TGCGCCAGCAGCTCCTACTCCGGGACTAACTATGGCTACACCTTC.